Below, 14 T cell receptor beta chains from the same sample are listed, as sequenced in a study of early T cells in non-severe SARS-CoV-2 infection. TCRdb used MiXCR to reprocess the 5' RACE reads, holding one entry per CDR3 protein. The data contain 55,000 to 85,000 distinct CDR3 sequences, approximately 15% of them singletons. Sequencing was performed on whole blood. All receptors derive from an adult who was a healthcare worker with PCR-confirmed SARS-CoV-2 infection or an uninfected control (not recorded which).

In its sample, this clonotype was seen many times. The J gene is TRBJ2-5, the V gene TRBV4-1, with TRBD1 matching over 9 bases. The CDR3 totals 17 residues. Germline CDR1 is MGHRA and CDR2 is YSYEKL. V shed 3 bases, J shed 5 bases, and the junction held 13 bases outside the gene matches. CDR3 loop: CASSQTVIHRGLETQYF. The CDR3 nucleotides are TGCGCCAGCAGCCAGACCGTCATCCACAGGGGGCTGGAGACCCAGTACTTC.

This clonotype was seen more than once but under ten times. This chain joins TRBV3-2 and TRBJ1-3; TRBD1, as called in the table, went unchecked against the DNA. TRBV3-2 is termed a pseudogene. This CDR3 has 18 amino acids. This CDR3 is CASSQVVRQGKGGNTIYF. CDR3 DNA sequence: TGTGCCAGCAGCCAAGTAGTGCGGCAGGGGAAGGGCGGAAACACCATATATTTT.

This clonotype was seen more than once but under ten times. The chain recombines TRBV18 with TRBJ1-1, with TRBD1 as a possible D gene (6 bases). Deletions cut 3 bases from V and 0 bases from J, with 11 bases between. Germline CDR1 KGHSH, CDR2 LQKENI. The CDR3 has 15 amino acids. In nucleotides, the CDR3 is TGTGCCAGCTCACCGCCTGAGGGGGTGAACACTGAAGCTTTCTTT. It codes for CASSPPEGVNTEAFF.

Points on this clonotype: The junction shows a germline mismatch at one end, possibly a read error. The J gene is TRBJ2-7, the V gene TRBV20-1, with D perhaps TRBD1 (5 bases). Germline V CDR1 and CDR2: DFQATT, SNEGSKA (reference sequence). CDR3 length: 12 amino acids. The CDR3: CSARDQGAEQYF. CDR3 DNA: TGCAGTGCTCGAGACCAGGGCGCCGAGCAGTACTTC.

The chain carries TRBV12-3 or TRBV12-4 and TRBJ1-3; 9 nucleotides align to TRBD1. The CDR3 has 12 amino acids. The ends lost 7 bases at V and 7 bases at J; junction bases unmatched: 2. The chain's CDR3 is CASNGQGNTIYF. Written as DNA, the CDR3 is TGTGCCAGCAACGGACAGGGGAACACCATATATTTT.

The chain carries TRBV9 and TRBJ2-2; possibly TRBD2 for D (5 bases). The V and J ends lost 7 bases and 6 bases respectively, with 16 bases between them. Germline CDR1 SGDLS, CDR2 YYNGEE. The CDR3 sequence is 14 residues long. The CDR3 loop is CASGGGRGSGELFF. CDR3 nucleotide sequence: TGTGCCAGCGGAGGTGGGCGTGGTTCCGGGGAGCTGTTTTTT.

This clonotype was found many times. The gene calls are TRBV9 and TRBJ1-1; D not certain. V was cut by 0 bases and J by 0 bases, with 3 bases left in between. Germline assignment: CDR1 SGDLS and CDR2 YYNGEE. CDR3 length: 13 residues. CDR3 nucleotide sequence: TGTGCCAGCAGCGTAGCTCTGAACACTGAAGCTTTCTTT. As protein: CASSVALNTEAFF.

This clonotype was recorded many times. The rearrangement links TRBV6-2 or TRBV6-3 to TRBJ2-2; D possibly matches TRBD1 or TRBD2 (6 bases each). CDR1 MNHEY and CDR2 SVGEGT come from the germline V gene. The V end lost 7 bases, the J end lost 0 bases, and 27 bases lay between the germline ends. This CDR3 has 20 residues. The CDR3 reads CASTLSGAGTRGANTGELFF. As DNA, the CDR3 is TGTGCCAGCACTCTCTCAGGGGCTGGGACAAGGGGGGCGAACACCGGGGAGCTGTTTTTT.

This rearrangement joins TRBV11-2 to TRBJ1-2, with D hard to call. Per the germline V gene, CDR1 is SGHAT and CDR2 is FQNNGV. The ends were cut back, 5 bases at V and 7 bases at J, with 20 bases in the middle. This CDR3 is built from 15 residues. CDR3: CASSPAGGSMVGYTF. The CDR3 coding sequence is TGTGCCAGCAGCCCCGCCGGCGGGAGCATGGTTGGCTACACCTTC.

The rearrangement joins TRBV20-1 to TRBJ2-3, with 9 bases identical to TRBD2. CDR1 is DFQATT and CDR2 is SNEGSKA in the germline V gene (reference sequence). V lost 5 bases, J lost 1 base, and 16 bases stayed unmatched. The CDR3 totals 18 residues. The CDR3 DNA reads TGCAGTGCTCCAAGGATTAGCGGGGGCGGGAGAGGCACAGATACGCAGTATTTT. As protein: CSAPRISGGGRGTDTQYF.

This clonotype appeared a few times. The chain is built from TRBV7-8 and TRBJ1-2; D remains ambiguous. The CDR3 has 15 amino acids. CDR1 is SGHVS and CDR2 is FQNEAQ in the germline V gene. Trimming pared 1 base from V and 4 bases from J, leaving 13 bases between. This CDR3 reads CASSLELSIPYGYTF. The DNA for the CDR3 is TGTGCCAGCAGCTTAGAGCTCTCCATCCCCTATGGCTACACCTTC.

This clonotype occurred many times. The chain uses TRBV11-1 and TRBJ1-1; 7 bases are shared with TRBD1. V lost 3 bases to trimming and J lost 3 bases; unmatched junction nucleotides: 7. Germline CDR1 is SGHAT and CDR2 is FQDESV (reference sequence). The CDR3 is made up of 15 amino acids. In nucleotides, the CDR3 is TGTGCCAGCAGCTTCTCCGGGGACAGCGACACTGAAGCTTTCTTT. Encoded protein: CASSFSGDSDTEAFF.

CDR3 nucleotide sequence: TGTGCCAGCAGCTCTTCCAGGACAGGGGTCCCCCCCGCATACAATGAGCAGTTCTTC. It codes for CASSSSRTGVPPAYNEQFF. The rearrangement uses TRBV5-4 and TRBJ2-1; 9 nucleotides agree with TRBD1. The CDR3 loop spans 19 amino acids. CDR1 and CDR2 from the germline V gene are SGHNT and YYREEE (reference sequence). V dropped 3 bases and J dropped 4; count of bases not matched to a gene: 17.

There are many counts of this clonotype. The chain uses TRBV11-2 and TRBJ2-7; D ambiguous. Trimming took off 8 bases at V and 7 bases at J, with 9 bases between the two ends. This CDR3 region has 10 residues. The V gene's germline CDR1 is SGHAT and CDR2 FQNNGV. CDR3 DNA: TGTGCCAGCGGCAAGCTTGAGCAGTACTTC. Its translation: CASGKLEQYF.